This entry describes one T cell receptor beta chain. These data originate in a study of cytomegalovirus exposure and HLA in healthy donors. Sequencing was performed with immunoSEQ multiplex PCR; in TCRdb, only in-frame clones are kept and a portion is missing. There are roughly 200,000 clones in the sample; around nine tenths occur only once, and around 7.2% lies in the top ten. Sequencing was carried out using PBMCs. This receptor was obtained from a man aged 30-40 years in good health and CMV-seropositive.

The CDR3 coding sequence is TGCGCCAGCAGCTCCGGGACAGGGGGTTTCTACGAGCAGTACTTC. Its protein product is CASSSGTGGFYEQYF. This rearrangement joins TRBV10-2 to TRBJ2-7; TRBD1 matches at 11 bases. The CDR3 totals 15 residues. The V gene end was trimmed by 6 bases and the J gene end by 3 bases; junction bases not matched to a gene: 7. The germline CDR1 and CDR2 sequences are WSHSY and SAAADI.